These T cell receptor beta chains were read from a single sample in a study of neurological immune-mediated disorders. Each CDR3 protein is one row after TCRdb ran MiXCR on the 5' RACE reads. The sample has tens of thousands of distinct CDR3 sequences; roughly 10% are singletons. Sequencing input: PBMCs. The receptor set was obtained from a man aged 25-40 years in good health. Each CDR3 is given with its conserved first and last residue. The D gene is left open where the match is weak. Clone sizes are given selectively: once, few, many, or a class where the clone is expanded.

J gene,clone size,V gene,D gene,CDR3 DNA,CDR3 protein
TRBJ2-3,.,TRBV11-2,TRBD2,TGTGCCAGCAGCTCCGTCCGAGCGGGAGCAGATACGCAGTATTTT,CASSSVRAGADTQYF
TRBJ2-1,few,TRBV20-1,.,TGCAGTGCTAGTGGGACCGCAGATGAGCAGTTCTTC,CSASGTADEQFF
TRBJ2-1,many,TRBV6-2/TRBV6-3,TRBD2,TGTGCCAGCAGTTACAACTCGGGGTCCCCGCTAGCGGGAGCCTCCTACAATGAGCAGTTCTTC,CASSYNSGSPLAGASYNEQFF
TRBJ2-6,medium-sized,TRBV15,.,TGTGCCACCAGCATGGAGGCTTACTCTGGGGCCAACGTCCTGACTTTC,CATSMEAYSGANVLTF
TRBJ1-2,many,TRBV11-2,.,TGTGCCAGCAGTACCGGGATTCCAACAATAACTAACTATGGCTACACCTTC,CASSTGIPTITNYGYTF
TRBJ2-5,.,TRBV5-1,TRBD2,TGCGCCAGCAGCTCTCGGCTAGCGGGATATCAAGAGACCCAGTACTTC,CASSSRLAGYQETQYF
TRBJ2-2,many,TRBV10-3,.,TGTGCCATACGACCCCAGGAGGCTCCCGGGGAGCTGTTTTTT,CAIRPQEAPGELFF
TRBJ2-6,many,TRBV25-1,.,TGTGCCAGCAGTGGCGATGCTTCTGGGGCCAACGTCCTGACTTTC,CASSGDASGANVLTF
TRBJ1-3,many,TRBV3-1,.,TGTGCCAGCAGCCTGCAGACAGGACCTGGAAACACCATATATTTT,CASSLQTGPGNTIYF
TRBJ1-1,many,TRBV14,TRBD1,TGTGCCAGCAGCCCTTGGACAGGGGGATTGAACACTGAAGCTTTCTTT,CASSPWTGGLNTEAFF
TRBJ2-7,many,TRBV28,.,TGTGCCAGCAGTTTATCCGCCTACGAGCAGTACTTC,CASSLSAYEQYF
TRBJ2-2,many,TRBV20-1,TRBD1,TGCAGTGCTGGACAGGGAGGAACCGGGGAGCTGTTTTTT,CSAGQGGTGELFF
TRBJ2-2,few,TRBV5-6,TRBD2,TGTGCCAGCAGAAGAAGCGGGAGCTACACCGGGGAGCTGTTTTTT,CASRRSGSYTGELFF